One and the same sample provided the 19 T cell receptor beta chains below, sequenced in a study of beta chain features in type 1 diabetes (dated by TCRdb to the late 2010s). The library was produced with the immunoSEQ multiplex PCR assay. The High Capacity cDNA Reverse Transcription Kit was used to reverse transcribe all of the isolated RNA, meaning that expressed TCRB transcripts were what got sequenced. The table comes from immuneACCESS by way of TCRdb, which keeps in-frame sequences with V and J called. Part of the clones is missing from these tables; in studies checked, under half for an unresolved V gene and the rest for unknown reasons. Across this sample there are approximately 300,000 clones, with approximately 9.9% seen only once. About 0.015% of the sample rests with the top ten. Source material: naive CD4+ T cells from blood. In light of the paper, this sample's cell subset or site label describes: true naive CD4+ T cells. The receptors shown here come from a woman aged 30 to 39 in good health.

The genes are TRBV30 and TRBJ2-7; 11 positions agree with TRBD1. V lost 8 bases to trimming and J lost 4 bases; unmatched junction nucleotides: 13. The CDR3 is 15 amino acids. CDR1 and CDR2 from the germline V gene are GTSNPN and SVGIG (reference sequence). CDR3: CALSRAGDRGYEQYF. In DNA, the CDR3 is TGTGCCCTCTCCAGAGCCGGGGACAGGGGGTACGAGCAGTACTTC.

The rearrangement joins TRBV4-3 to TRBJ2-3; 9 bases agree with TRBD1. With 2 bases clipped from V and 3 bases from J, the junction kept 6 bases outside the gene matches. This CDR3 has 16 amino acids. Germline CDR1 reads LGHNA; CDR2 reads YSLEER. In nucleotides, the CDR3 is TGCGCCAGCAGCCAAACTGGGACAGGGAGTACAGATACGCAGTATTTT. Translating it yields CASSQTGTGSTDTQYF.

The rearrangement joins TRBV18 to TRBJ1-2; 10 bases are a match to TRBD1. J was trimmed by 7 bases and V by 1 base; bases with no gene match: 6. The CDR3 is 15 amino acids. Per the germline V gene, CDR1 is KGHSH and CDR2 is LQKENI. The CDR3 DNA reads as TGTGCCAGCTCACCACAGGACAGGGGGACAGGTGGCTACACCTTC. It codes for CASSPQDRGTGGYTF. The variable domain in full, with the rest retrieved from reference TRBV18 and TRBJ1-2, is NAGVMQNPRHLVRRRGQEARLRCSPMKGHSHVYWYRQLPEEGLKFMVYLQKENIIDESGMPKERFSAEFPKEGPSILRIQQVVRGDSAAYFCASSPQDRGTGGYTFGSGTRLTVV.

This clone was seen more than once but under ten times. This rearrangement joins TRBV7-2 to TRBJ1-1, with 7 bases identical to TRBD1. There are 12 residues in the CDR3. Looked up from germline, CDR1 is SGHTA and CDR2 is FQGNSA. With 6 bases clipped from V and 4 bases from J, the junction kept 2 bases outside the gene matches. CDR3: CASRRQGTEAFF. The CDR3 region has the DNA TGTGCCAGCAGAAGACAGGGCACTGAAGCTTTCTTT.

This clone was recorded only once. The rearrangement links TRBV9 to TRBJ2-3; tentative D call: TRBD2 (6 bases). V was pared by 2 bases and J by 4 bases, with 14 bases between. The CDR3 covers 15 residues. Germline-derived CDR1 and CDR2 are SGDLS and YYNGEE. CDR3 DNA: TGTGCCAGCAGCGTCCTGGGGGGTGGCGCAGATACGCAGTATTTT. This translates into CASSVLGGGADTQYF.

The CDR3: CASIAGGDLAQETQYF. The CDR3 nucleotides read TGTGCCAGCATAGCGGGAGGAGACCTAGCTCAAGAGACCCAGTACTTC. The chain combines TRBV5-6 with TRBJ2-5; 10 nucleotides line up with TRBD2. The germline CDR1 and CDR2 sequences are SGHDT and YYEEEE. This CDR3 has 16 residues. J lost 2 bases, V lost 6 bases, and 10 bases had no gene match. The full variable domain, its missing parts supplied by reference TRBV5-6 and TRBJ2-5, is DAGVTQSPTHLIKTRGQQVTLRCSPKSGHDTVSWYQQALGQGPQFIFQYYEEEERQRGNFPDRFSGHQFPNYSSELNVNALLLGDSALYLCASIAGGDLAQETQYFGPGTRLLVL.

The chain uses TRBV7-2 and TRBJ1-2; 9 bases map to TRBD1. The ends lost 1 base at V and 5 bases at J; junction bases unmatched: 2. Germline-derived CDR1 and CDR2 are SGHTA and FQGNSA. The CDR3 length is 14 residues. The CDR3 nucleotides are TGTGCCAGCAGCTTAGGACAGGGGGAATATGGCTACACCTTC. Protein sequence: CASSLGQGEYGYTF.

This clone was recorded a few times. The chain is built from TRBV11-2 and TRBJ2-3, with a possible D match to TRBD2 (5 bases). This CDR3 has 18 residues. Germline V CDR1 and CDR2: SGHAT, FQNNGV. Trimming took off 2 bases at V and 0 bases at J, with 18 bases between the two ends. The CDR3 region is CASSLRSGGRSSTDTQYF. The CDR3, as DNA: TGTGCCAGCAGCTTAAGAAGCGGAGGAAGATCTAGCACAGATACGCAGTATTTT.

This clone has a handful of counts. This chain joins TRBV7-9 and TRBJ2-1; 14 positions match TRBD2. The CDR3 is 16 residues long. V trimming: 5 bases; J trimming: 6 bases; junction bases outside the gene matches: 6. The germline V gene encodes CDR1 SEHNR and CDR2 FQNEAQ (reference sequence). CDR3 coding DNA: TGTGCCAGCAGCCCTGGGACTAGCGGGAGCCCCAATGAGCAGTTCTTC. As protein: CASSPGTSGSPNEQFF.

This clone was detected only a few times. The CDR3 DNA is TGTGCCAGCAGCTTAGTATGGTCTTTGGTAGCGGCTAGCACAGATACGCAGTATTTT. It yields the protein CASSLVWSLVAASTDTQYF. The chain recombines TRBV7-2 with TRBJ2-3; possibly TRBD2 for D (6 bases). Germline assignment: CDR1 SGHTA and CDR2 FQGNSA. This CDR3 region has 19 residues. Trimming took off 1 base at V and 0 bases at J, with 20 bases between the two ends.

This clone was observed a few times. The chain carries TRBV2 and TRBJ2-1; D uncertain. Trimming shortened V by 3 bases and J by 0 bases, and 9 bases separated the two germline ends. Per germline, CDR1 SNHLY and CDR2 FYNNEI. The CDR3 loop spans 15 amino acids. This chain's CDR3 is CASSELRSSYNEQFF. Here the CDR3 DNA reads TGTGCCAGCAGTGAGTTGCGGAGCTCCTACAATGAGCAGTTCTTC.

The chain links TRBV4-3 to TRBJ2-7, with 7 positions matching TRBD1. The CDR3 covers 13 residues. The germline V gene has CDR1 LGHNA and CDR2 YSLEER. The V gene end was trimmed by 4 bases and the J gene end by 3 bases; junction bases not matched to a gene: 3. The CDR3 DNA sequence: TGCGCCAGCAGCCGGGACAGAGTCTACGAGCAGTACTTC. Translation: CASSRDRVYEQYF.

The chain combines TRBV18 with TRBJ2-1, with a tentative D call TRBD1 (6 bases). CDR3 length equals 14 residues. Deletions cut 1 base from V and 4 bases from J, with 8 bases between. CDR1 is KGHSH and CDR2 is LQKENI in the germline V gene. The DNA of the CDR3 is TGTGCCAGCTCACCACGACAGGATTACAATGAGCAGTTCTTC. Encoded protein: CASSPRQDYNEQFF. Drawing the rest from reference TRBV18 and TRBJ2-1, the complete variable domain is NAGVMQNPRHLVRRRGQEARLRCSPMKGHSHVYWYRQLPEEGLKFMVYLQKENIIDESGMPKERFSAEFPKEGPSILRIQQVVRGDSAAYFCASSPRQDYNEQFFGPGTRLTVL.

The genes are TRBV19 and TRBJ2-5, with 7 bases matching TRBD1. The CDR3 consists of 13 residues. The germline V gene has CDR1 LNHDA and CDR2 SQIVND (reference sequence). Trimming cost V 4 bases and J 2 bases; bases outside gene matches: 1. The chain's CDR3 is CASSKGQQETQYF. The CDR3 nucleotides are TGTGCCAGTAGTAAGGGACAGCAAGAGACCCAGTACTTC.

This clone has a handful of counts. The chain carries TRBV29-1 and TRBJ1-1; D might be TRBD1 (6 bases). This CDR3 is built from 12 residues. Germline CDR1 and CDR2: SQVTM and ANQGSEA. Trimming left V 7 bases short and J 1 base short, with 10 bases between. As DNA, the CDR3 is TGCAGCGGTGGGGGCAGGAACACTGAAGCTTTCTTT. Translating it yields CSGGGRNTEAFF.

This clone was observed a handful of times. The chain couples TRBV5-1 to TRBJ2-7, with 14 bases aligning to TRBD2. Germline values: CDR1 SGHRS, CDR2 YFSETQ. Unmatched junction bases numbered 6, after V lost 4 bases and J lost 6 bases. CDR3 length: 15 residues. CDR3 residues: CASSVGTSGSGEQYF. Written as DNA, the CDR3 is TGCGCCAGCAGCGTAGGGACTAGCGGGAGTGGCGAGCAGTACTTC.

This clone turned up a few times. The chain couples TRBV7-2 to TRBJ1-4, with D unresolved. The V and J ends lost 4 bases and 8 bases respectively, with 23 bases between them. Germline loops: CDR1 SGHTA, CDR2 FQGNSA. The CDR3 covers 17 residues. Written as DNA, the CDR3 is TGTGCCAGCAGCTCAATTGGAGGTTCAGGACCGGACGAAAAACTGTTTTTT. Its translation: CASSSIGGSGPDEKLFF.

In DNA, the CDR3 is TGTGCCATCAGTGGGACAGGGACGGGAACTAATGAAAAACTGTTTTTT. Translation gives CAISGTGTGTNEKLFF. This chain uses TRBV10-3 with TRBJ1-4; 8 bases align to TRBD1. Trimming took 4 bases from V and 1 from J; bases not matched to a gene: 5. Germline assignment: CDR1 ENHRY and CDR2 SYGVKD. This CDR3 region has 16 residues.

The chain recombines TRBV18 with TRBJ2-1, with D perhaps matching TRBD2 (6 bases). Germline CDR1 reads KGHSH; CDR2 reads LQKENI. This CDR3 spans 13 amino acids. V was pared by 3 bases and J by 6 bases, with 9 bases between. The DNA of the CDR3 is TGTGCCAGCTCACCGGGACTCCGCAATGAGCAGTTCTTC. Amino acid sequence: CASSPGLRNEQFF.